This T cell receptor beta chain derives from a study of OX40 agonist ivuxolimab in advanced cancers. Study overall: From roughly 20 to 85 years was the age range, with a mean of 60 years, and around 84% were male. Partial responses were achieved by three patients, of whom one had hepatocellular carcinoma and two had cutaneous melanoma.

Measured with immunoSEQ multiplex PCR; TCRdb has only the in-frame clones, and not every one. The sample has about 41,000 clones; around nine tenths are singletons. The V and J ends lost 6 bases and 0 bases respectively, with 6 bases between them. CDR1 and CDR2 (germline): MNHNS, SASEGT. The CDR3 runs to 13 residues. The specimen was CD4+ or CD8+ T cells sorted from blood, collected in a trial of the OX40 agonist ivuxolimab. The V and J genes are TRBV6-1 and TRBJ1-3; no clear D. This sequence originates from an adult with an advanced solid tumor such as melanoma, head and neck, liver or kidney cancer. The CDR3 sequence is CASRTGSGNTIYF. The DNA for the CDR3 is TGTGCCAGCAGGACGGGCTCTGGAAACACCATATATTTT.